This TCR beta chain originates from a study of pediatric ulcerative colitis. Study-level findings and limits: Rectal repertoires separated controls, mild-moderate and acute severe colitis.

With regard to this clone: What it binds is not known.

The V end lost 0 bases, the J end lost 8 bases, and 9 bases lay between the germline ends. The germline V gene encodes CDR1 SGHRS and CDR2 YFSETQ. The CDR3 is 13 amino acids. TCRdb keeps only in-frame clones here, not all; method: immunoSEQ multiplex PCR. The repertoire holds about 40,000 clones, with roughly four fifths as singletons. The rectum was sampled with one to two pinch biopsies at colonoscopy. The sample comprised gut tissue. The TCR sequence derives from a boy between 10 and 17 years old with severe ulcerative colitis. The rearrangement joins TRBV5-1 to TRBJ2-1; no clear D. The CDR3 region has the DNA TGCGCCAGCAGCTTGGAGTTTACCGATGAGCAGTTCTTC. Amino acids: CASSLEFTDEQFF.